This T cell receptor beta chain is from a study of PD-1 blockade in classical Hodgkin lymphoma. The table came from immunoSEQ multiplex PCR; TCRdb's copy has only in-frame clones and leaves some out. The data show about 47,000 clones, with 80% seen just once and 15% to 20% held by the top ten. Study findings and constraints: Relapsed/refractory patients reportedly had the lowest baseline TCR diversity, below newly diagnosed patients, who were below healthy donors. CD4+ TCR diversity, unlike CD8+, climbed significantly by C4D1.

In the case of this clone: Antigen unknown.

The time point here: cycle 4 day 1 (C4D1), after 6 weeks of nivolumab. Every one of the patients relapsed after autologous stem cell transplantation (brentuximab vedotin exposure was variable). This material consisted of peripheral blood mononuclear cells (PBMCs), taken before the fourth cycle of nivolumab. The receptor comes from a human donor with classical Hodgkin lymphoma.

The CDR3 region is CASGEDSNYGYTF. The CDR3 coding sequence is TGTGCCAGCGGAGAGGACAGTAACTATGGCTACACCTTC. The chain joins TRBV27 to TRBJ1-2; possible D gene TRBD1, 6 bases. This CDR3 comprises 13 residues. Germline V gene data show CDR1 as MNHEY and CDR2 as SMNVEV (reference sequence). Trimming left V 8 bases short and J 1 base short, with 11 bases between.